The next 8 T cell receptor beta chains were all read from a single sample in a study of tumor T cells in aggressive B-cell lymphoma. Using immunoSEQ multiplex PCR, the repertoire was profiled, and TCRdb retains in-frame clones only, with some absent. The sample contains under 2,000 clones, more than 75% of which appear only once. The material sequenced was tumor tissue. The receptors stem from an adult with diffuse large B cell lymphoma.

J is TRBJ2-2 and V is TRBV4-2; D is perhaps TRBD1 (6 bases). The CDR3 is made up of 14 amino acids. V lost 3 bases and J 7 bases, leaving 12 bases between the germline ends. CDR1 and CDR2 from the germline V gene are LGHNA and YNFKEQ. CDR3 amino acids: CASSHPSRGGELFF. Written as DNA, the CDR3 is TGTGCCAGCAGCCACCCCTCCAGGGGCGGGGAGCTGTTTTTT.

The chain combines TRBV4-3 with TRBJ2-3, with TRBD1 identical over 9 bases. Germline CDR1 and CDR2: LGHNA and YSLEER. The CDR3 has 14 residues. J lost 4 bases, V lost 1 base, and 0 bases had no gene match. CDR3 region: CASSQGTGADTQYF. The CDR3 coding sequence is TGCGCCAGCAGCCAAGGGACAGGGGCAGATACGCAGTATTTT.

The chain links TRBV5-6 to TRBJ2-2, with 14 nucleotides matching TRBD2. V shed 4 bases, J shed 9 bases, and the junction held 17 bases outside the gene matches. Germline values: CDR1 SGHDT, CDR2 YYEEEE. The CDR3 totals 19 residues. CDR3: CASSPLMGTSGSDERELFF. Written as DNA, the CDR3 is TGTGCCAGCAGCCCGCTAATGGGGACTAGCGGGAGTGATGAGCGGGAGCTGTTTTTT.

This clone was recorded a few times. J is TRBJ2-5 and V is TRBV7-9; TRBD2 is a possible D gene (5 bases). Trimming shortened V by 7 bases and J by 7 bases, and 10 bases separated the two germline ends. The CDR3 length is 11 residues. CDR1 is SEHNR and CDR2 is FQNEAQ in the germline V gene (reference sequence). CDR3 sequence reads: CASTKEGTQYF. DNA for the CDR3: TGTGCCAGCACCAAAGAGGGGACCCAGTACTTC.

The rearrangement links TRBV19 to TRBJ2-1; D gene uncertain. CDR1 is LNHDA and CDR2 is SQIVND in the germline V gene (reference sequence). Trimming removed 5 bases from V and 6 bases from J, with 14 bases in between. The CDR3 spans 14 residues. CDR3 in amino acids: CASSGMTWPNEQFF. The CDR3 DNA reads TGTGCCAGTAGTGGTATGACTTGGCCCAATGAGCAGTTCTTC.

As regards this clone: At one end the junction does not follow the germline gene, possibly because of a read error. The chain carries TRBV19 and TRBJ1-5, with 9 bases identical to TRBD1. The CDR3 spans 16 residues. The germline V gene encodes CDR1 LNHDA and CDR2 SQIVND (reference sequence). CDR3 protein: CANSTSGTGPNQPQHF. The CDR3 DNA reads as TGTGCCAATAGTACCTCCGGGACAGGGCCGAATCAGCCCCAGCATTTT.

The V and J genes are TRBV9 and TRBJ1-2; D remains ambiguous. The V gene lost 3 bases and the J gene lost 5 bases, with 17 bases spanning the gap. The CDR3 is made up of 15 amino acids. Germline V CDR1 and CDR2: SGDLS, YYNGEE. DNA for the CDR3: TGTGCCAGCAGCGCCGGAGGTGGAGAAGGGTATGGCTACACCTTC. As protein: CASSAGGGEGYGYTF.

V is TRBV30 and J is TRBJ2-3; D ambiguous. The ends were cut back, 8 bases at V and 0 bases at J, with 12 bases in the middle. The CDR3 consists of 13 residues. Germline V gene data show CDR1 as GTSNPN and CDR2 as SVGIG (reference sequence). The CDR3 here is CALGGFSTDTQYF. The CDR3 DNA sequence: TGTGCCCTCGGCGGTTTCAGCACAGATACGCAGTATTTT.